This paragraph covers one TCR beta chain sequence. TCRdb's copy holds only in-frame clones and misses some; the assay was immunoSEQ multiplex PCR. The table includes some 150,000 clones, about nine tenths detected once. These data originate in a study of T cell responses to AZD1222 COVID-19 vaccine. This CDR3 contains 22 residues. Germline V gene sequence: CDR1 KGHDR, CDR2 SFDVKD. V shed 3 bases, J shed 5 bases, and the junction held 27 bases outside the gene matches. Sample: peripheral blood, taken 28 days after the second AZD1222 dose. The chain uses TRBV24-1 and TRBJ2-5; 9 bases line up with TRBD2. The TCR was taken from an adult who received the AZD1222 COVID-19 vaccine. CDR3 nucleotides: TGTGCCACCAGTGATCCGAGTTTTTCCCTCCCGAGAGCGGGAGGTGATCGGGAGACCCAGTACTTC. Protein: CATSDPSFSLPRAGGDRETQYF.